One sample yielded the 18 T cell receptor beta chains listed below, sequenced in a study of cytomegalovirus exposure and HLA in healthy donors. Vbeta (60) and Jbeta (13) primers were used in the PCR. Clones were read by immunoSEQ multiplex PCR, and TCRdb kept only the in-frame ones, dropping some. The sample shows approximately 200,000 clones, about 81% of them seen only once. Source material: PBMCs. The receptors shown here come from a woman aged 50 to 65 in good health and CMV-seropositive.

Only a few counts were recorded for this clone. The rearrangement links TRBV4-3 to TRBJ2-2, with TRBD1 matching over 8 bases. CDR3 length: 18 residues. V shed 0 bases and J 2 bases; nucleotides not matched to a gene: 8. Germline V gene sequence: CDR1 LGHNA, CDR2 YSLEER. The CDR3 loop is CASSQDSLQGANTGELFF. Here the CDR3 DNA reads TGCGCCAGCAGCCAAGATAGTCTTCAGGGGGCTAACACCGGGGAGCTGTTTTTT.

V usage is TRBV19 and J usage is TRBJ1-2, with TRBD1 identical over 11 bases. V was clipped by 6 bases and J by 6 bases; unmatched bases: 9. This CDR3 comprises 15 residues. Germline V gene data show CDR1 as LNHDA and CDR2 as SQIVND (reference sequence). The CDR3 DNA reads as TGTGCCAGTAGCCTCCCTGGACAGGGGGCACATGGCTACACCTTC. This codes for CASSLPGQGAHGYTF. Combining the CDR3 with reference TRBV19 and TRBJ1-2 gives the whole variable domain DGGITQSPKYLFRKEGQNVTLSCEQNLNHDAMYWYRQDPGQGLRLIYYSQIVNDFQKGDIAEGYSVSREKKESFPLTVTSAQKNPTAFYLCASSLPGQGAHGYTFGSGTRLTVV.

The chain joins TRBV5-1 to TRBJ2-3; D possibly corresponds to TRBD2 (5 bases). The CDR3 extends over 14 amino acids. Germline loops: CDR1 SGHRS, CDR2 YFSETQ. V was cut by 6 bases and J by 0 bases, with 11 bases left in between. For the CDR3, the DNA is TGCGCCAGCATGGTAGGCGGGAGCACAGATACGCAGTATTTT. Its translation is CASMVGGSTDTQYF.

The chain is built from TRBV6-5 and TRBJ2-3, with D maybe TRBD2 (5 bases). The CDR3 runs to 14 residues. Germline assignment: CDR1 MNHEY and CDR2 SVGAGI. The V gene lost 5 bases and the J gene lost 2 bases, with 11 bases spanning the gap. The CDR3 DNA reads TGTGCCAGCAGTCCCCCCGGACTCACAGATACGCAGTATTTT. Translated, it gives CASSPPGLTDTQYF.

Written as DNA, the CDR3 is TGTGCCAGCAGTTTTTCGGGGGTTGAGCAGTTCTTC. This sequence encodes CASSFSGVEQFF. The V call is TRBV28, the J call TRBJ2-1; weak D call: TRBD2 (6 bases). V was clipped by 3 bases and J by 9 bases, with 9 bases between them. The germline gives CDR1 MDHEN, CDR2 SYDVKM. This CDR3 is built from 12 residues.

In DNA form, the CDR3 reads TGTGCCAGCAGTGAACTAGCGGGTGGCAATGAGCAGTTCTTC. Translating it yields CASSELAGGNEQFF. The chain employs TRBV2 and TRBJ2-1, with 8 bases aligning to TRBD2. Germline-derived CDR1 and CDR2 are SNHLY and FYNNEI. This CDR3 contains 14 residues. The V segment lost 2 bases and the J segment 6 bases; nucleotides outside the gene matches: 3.

The rearrangement uses TRBV11-2 and TRBJ2-7; 8 bases fit TRBD2. The length of the CDR3 is 13 residues. CDR1 SGHAT and CDR2 FQNNGV come from the germline V gene. The junction had 6 bases not matched to a gene; V was cut back by 8 bases and J by 3 bases. In DNA, the CDR3 is TGTGCCAGCGGCGCGGGGGGAGTCTACGAGCAGTACTTC. It is translated as CASGAGGVYEQYF.

The chain links TRBV7-9 to TRBJ1-2, with a possible D match to TRBD1 (5 bases). Germline V gene lookup returns CDR1 SEHNR and CDR2 FQNEAQ (reference sequence). V was cut by 8 bases and J by 4 bases, with 17 bases left in between. This CDR3 has 14 residues. The CDR3 spells CASGHQGIFYGYTF. CDR3 sequence (DNA): TGTGCCAGCGGGCACCAGGGAATCTTCTATGGCTACACCTTC.

A note on this clone: This specimen includes other DNA sequences encoding the same CDR3. Here the CDR3 DNA reads TGTGCCAGCAGCTTGGCCCAGGGGTACGAGCAGTACTTC. It translates to CASSLAQGYEQYF. The rearrangement uses TRBV5-5 and TRBJ2-7; TRBD1 might be the D (6 bases). V dropped 0 bases and J dropped 4 bases, with 8 bases sitting between them. The CDR3 extends over 13 amino acids. Germline CDR1 is SGHKS and CDR2 is YYEKEE (reference sequence).

CDR3 amino acids: CAISERGTEKLFF. As DNA, the CDR3 is TGTGCCATCAGTGAACGGGGAACCGAAAAACTGTTTTTT. The chain joins TRBV10-3 to TRBJ1-4; D is unclear. This CDR3 is built from 13 residues. Germline V gives CDR1 ENHRY, CDR2 SYGVKD. V gave up 3 bases and J gave up 8 bases, with 10 bases separating them.

In this sample, this clone turned up a few times. A read error may account for a junction end that differs from germline. The chain combines TRBV6-6 with TRBJ2-1; 8 bases align to TRBD1. Germline CDR1 reads MNHNY; CDR2 reads SVGAGI (reference sequence). CDR3 size: 13 residues. The CDR3 DNA reads TGTGCCAGCAGTTACTCGAGGGACAGGCATTCGGTCTTC. Its translation is CASSYSRDRHSVF.

The chain is built from TRBV7-9 and TRBJ1-2, with 8 nucleotides matching TRBD1. V lost 4 bases, J lost 4 bases, and 17 bases stayed unmatched. CDR3 size: 18 residues. CDR1 is SEHNR, CDR2 FQNEAQ, per germline (reference sequence). The CDR3, as DNA: TGTGCCAGCAGCTCATCGGGTGGGACAGGACCCCGGGGCTATGGCTACACCTTC. This codes for CASSSSGGTGPRGYGYTF.

This chain connects TRBV7-2 to TRBJ2-2, with D perhaps TRBD2 (6 bases). This CDR3 contains 14 residues. The germline V gene encodes CDR1 SGHTA and CDR2 FQGNSA. V was pared by 0 bases and J by 4 bases, with 6 bases between. The CDR3 here is CASSLAGGTGELFF. The CDR3, as DNA: TGTGCCAGCAGCTTAGCCGGGGGCACCGGGGAGCTGTTTTTT.

The rearrangement links TRBV19 to TRBJ2-7; 9 bases line up with TRBD1. Germline CDR1 reads LNHDA; CDR2 reads SQIVND (reference sequence). With 4 bases clipped from V and 2 bases from J, the junction kept 6 bases outside the gene matches. This CDR3 spans 15 amino acids. The CDR3 DNA reads TGTGCCAGTAGTACGGGACAGGGAAACCCCTACGAGCAGTACTTC. It codes for CASSTGQGNPYEQYF.

The chain combines TRBV25-1 with TRBJ1-5; TRBD1 agrees at 9 bases. The CDR3 contains 15 residues. CDR1 is MGHDK and CDR2 is SYGVNS in the germline V gene. J was trimmed by 11 bases and V by 6 bases; bases with no gene match: 14. The CDR3 nucleotides are TGTGCCAGCAGCTTGGACAGGGGCCTCCTTGGGGCCCAGCATTTT. This gives the protein CASSLDRGLLGAQHF.

The chain uses TRBV7-3 and TRBJ2-2; TRBD2 matches 8 bases. The V gene end was trimmed by 2 bases and the J gene end by 1 base; junction bases not matched to a gene: 3. This CDR3 has 16 residues. Germline CDR1 is SGHTA and CDR2 is FQGTGA. CDR3 loop: CASSLYAGGNTGELFF. CDR3 DNA: TGTGCCAGCAGCTTATATGCGGGAGGGAACACCGGGGAGCTGTTTTTT.

On this clone itself: Different DNA sequences within this sample yield the same CDR3. This chain uses TRBV6-5 with TRBJ1-1; D is undetermined. The CDR3 runs to 12 residues. V lost 4 bases and J lost 4, with 7 bases in between. The germline V gene has CDR1 MNHEY and CDR2 SVGAGI. The CDR3 loop is CASSSPGTEAFF. The CDR3 DNA is TGTGCCAGCAGTTCCCCGGGCACTGAAGCTTTCTTT.

J is TRBJ2-3 and V is TRBV5-1, with D tentatively TRBD2 (6 bases). The germline V and J ends were trimmed by 7 bases and 1 base, with 10 bases remaining between them. The CDR3 is made up of 13 amino acids. Germline V gene lookup returns CDR1 SGHRS and CDR2 YFSETQ. In nucleotides, the CDR3 is TGCGCCAGCTGTAGCGGCCGCACAGATACGCAGTATTTT. It yields the protein CASCSGRTDTQYF.